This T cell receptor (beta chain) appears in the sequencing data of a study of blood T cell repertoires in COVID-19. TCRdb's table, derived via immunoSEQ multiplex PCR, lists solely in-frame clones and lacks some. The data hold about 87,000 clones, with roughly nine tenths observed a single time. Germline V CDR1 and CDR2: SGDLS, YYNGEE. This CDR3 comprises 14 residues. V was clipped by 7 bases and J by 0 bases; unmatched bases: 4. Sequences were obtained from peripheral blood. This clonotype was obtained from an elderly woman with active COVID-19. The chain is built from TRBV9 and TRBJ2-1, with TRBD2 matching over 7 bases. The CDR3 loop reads CASALASSYNEQFF. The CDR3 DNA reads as TGTGCCAGCGCACTAGCGAGCTCCTACAATGAGCAGTTCTTC.